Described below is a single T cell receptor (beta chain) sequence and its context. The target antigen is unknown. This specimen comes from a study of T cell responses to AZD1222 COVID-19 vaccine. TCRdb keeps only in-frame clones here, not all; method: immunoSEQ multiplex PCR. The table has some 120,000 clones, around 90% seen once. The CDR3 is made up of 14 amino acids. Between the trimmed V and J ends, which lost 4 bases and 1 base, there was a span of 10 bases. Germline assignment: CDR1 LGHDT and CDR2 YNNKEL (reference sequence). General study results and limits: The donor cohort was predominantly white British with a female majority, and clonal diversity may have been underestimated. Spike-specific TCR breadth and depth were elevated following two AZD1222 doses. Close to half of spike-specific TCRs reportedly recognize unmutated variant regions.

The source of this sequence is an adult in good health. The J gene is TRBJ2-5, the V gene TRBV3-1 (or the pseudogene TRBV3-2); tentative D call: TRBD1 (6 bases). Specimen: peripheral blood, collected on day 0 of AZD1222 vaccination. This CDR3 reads CASSPYRVQETQYF. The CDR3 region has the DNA TGTGCCAGCAGCCCGTACAGGGTCCAAGAGACCCAGTACTTC.